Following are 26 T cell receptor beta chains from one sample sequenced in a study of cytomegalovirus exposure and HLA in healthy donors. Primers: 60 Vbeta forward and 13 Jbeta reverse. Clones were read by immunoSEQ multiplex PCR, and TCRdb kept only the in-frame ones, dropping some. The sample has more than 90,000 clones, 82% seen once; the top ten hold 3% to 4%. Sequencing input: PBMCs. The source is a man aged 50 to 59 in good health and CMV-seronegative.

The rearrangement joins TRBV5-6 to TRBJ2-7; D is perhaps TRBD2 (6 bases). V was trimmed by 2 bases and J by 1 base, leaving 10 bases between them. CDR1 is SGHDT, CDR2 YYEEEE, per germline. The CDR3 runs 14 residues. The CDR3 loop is CASSLGGVSYEQYF. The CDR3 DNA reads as TGTGCCAGCAGCTTAGGCGGGGTATCCTACGAGCAGTACTTC.

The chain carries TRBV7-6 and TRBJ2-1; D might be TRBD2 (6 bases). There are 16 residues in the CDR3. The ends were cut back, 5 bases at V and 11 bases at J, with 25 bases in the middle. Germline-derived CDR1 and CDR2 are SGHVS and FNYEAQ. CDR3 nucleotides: TGTGCCAGCAGCCGACGGGAGAGAGCCCCGGTGAATAAGCAGTTCTTC. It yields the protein CASSRRERAPVNKQFF. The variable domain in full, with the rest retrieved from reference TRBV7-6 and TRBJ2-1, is GAGVSQSPRYKVTKRGQDVALRCDPISGHVSLYWYRQALGQGPEFLTYFNYEAQQDKSGLPNDRFSAERPEGSISTLTIQRTEQRDSAMYRCASSRRERAPVNKQFFGPGTRLTVL.

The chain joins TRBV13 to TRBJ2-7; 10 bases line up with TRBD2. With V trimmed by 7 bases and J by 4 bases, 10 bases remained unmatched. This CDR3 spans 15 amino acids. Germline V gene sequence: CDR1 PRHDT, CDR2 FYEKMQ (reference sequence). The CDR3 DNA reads TGTGCCAGCACCTCCTCCGGGACTAGCGCATACGAGCAGTACTTC. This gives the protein CASTSSGTSAYEQYF.

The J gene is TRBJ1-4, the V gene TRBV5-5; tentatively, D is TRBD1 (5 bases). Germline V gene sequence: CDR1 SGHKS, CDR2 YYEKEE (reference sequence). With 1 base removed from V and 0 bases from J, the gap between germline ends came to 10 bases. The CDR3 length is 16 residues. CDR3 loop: CASSLSRAATNEKLFF. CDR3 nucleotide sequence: TGTGCCAGCAGCTTGTCCAGGGCTGCAACTAATGAAAAACTGTTTTTT.

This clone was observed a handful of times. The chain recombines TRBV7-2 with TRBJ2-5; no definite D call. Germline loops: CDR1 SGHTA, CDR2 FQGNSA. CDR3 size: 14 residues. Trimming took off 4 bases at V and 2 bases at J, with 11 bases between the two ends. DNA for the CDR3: TGTGCCAGCAGCTCCCTGGGCTTACAAGAGACCCAGTACTTC. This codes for CASSSLGLQETQYF.

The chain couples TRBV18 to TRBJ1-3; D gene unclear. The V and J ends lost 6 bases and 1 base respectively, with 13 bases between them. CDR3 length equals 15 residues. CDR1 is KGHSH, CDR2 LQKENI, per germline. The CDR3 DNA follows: TGTGCCAGCTCCCCCCAGAGCGGGTCTGGAAACACCATATATTTT. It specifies CASSPQSGSGNTIYF.

DNA of the CDR3: TGTGCCAGCAGCCTCCCCCGGGGTCCCTACAATGAGCAGTTCTTC. It encodes CASSLPRGPYNEQFF. This rearrangement joins TRBV7-9 to TRBJ2-1; D perhaps matches TRBD2 (5 bases). V lost 5 bases to trimming and J lost 2 bases, with 13 bases between them. The CDR3 length is 15 residues. CDR1 and CDR2 from the germline V gene are SEHNR and FQNEAQ (reference sequence).

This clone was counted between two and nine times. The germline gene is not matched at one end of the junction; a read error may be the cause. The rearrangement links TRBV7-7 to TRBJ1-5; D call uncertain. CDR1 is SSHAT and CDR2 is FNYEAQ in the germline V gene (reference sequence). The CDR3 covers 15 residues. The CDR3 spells CASSSTGHSNQPQHF. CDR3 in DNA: TGTGCTAGCAGCTCTACTGGGCATAGCAATCAGCCCCAGCATTTT. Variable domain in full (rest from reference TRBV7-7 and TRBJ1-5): GAGVSQSPRYKVTKRGQDVTLRCDPISSHATLYWYQQALGQGPEFLTYFNYEAQPDKSGLPSDRFSAERPEGSISTLTIQRTEQRDSAMYRCASSSTGHSNQPQHFGDGTRLSIL.

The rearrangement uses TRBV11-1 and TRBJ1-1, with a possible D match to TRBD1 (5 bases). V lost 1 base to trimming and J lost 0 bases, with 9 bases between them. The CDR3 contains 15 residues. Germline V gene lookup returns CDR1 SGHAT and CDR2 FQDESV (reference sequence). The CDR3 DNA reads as TGTGCCAGCAGCTTAGGACAGACGATGAACACTGAAGCTTTCTTT. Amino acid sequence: CASSLGQTMNTEAFF.

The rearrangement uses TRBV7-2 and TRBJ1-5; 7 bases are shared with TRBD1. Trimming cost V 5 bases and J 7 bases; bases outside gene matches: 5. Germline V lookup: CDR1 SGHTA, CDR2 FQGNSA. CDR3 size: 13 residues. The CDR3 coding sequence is TGTGCCAGCAGCGACAGGGCGAGGCAGCCCCAGCATTTT. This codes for CASSDRARQPQHF.

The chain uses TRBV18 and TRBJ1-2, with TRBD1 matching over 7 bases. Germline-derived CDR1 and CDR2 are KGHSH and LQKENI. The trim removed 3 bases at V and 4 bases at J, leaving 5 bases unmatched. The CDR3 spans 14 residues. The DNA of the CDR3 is TGTGCCAGCTCACCCCGGGACAGACCCTATGGCTACACCTTC. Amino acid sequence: CASSPRDRPYGYTF.

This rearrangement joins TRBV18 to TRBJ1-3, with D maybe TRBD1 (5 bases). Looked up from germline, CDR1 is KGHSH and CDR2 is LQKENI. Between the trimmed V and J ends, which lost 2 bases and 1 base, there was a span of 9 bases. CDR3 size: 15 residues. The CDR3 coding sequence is TGTGCCAGCTCACCAGCACAGGCGTCTGGAAACACCATATATTTT. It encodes CASSPAQASGNTIYF.

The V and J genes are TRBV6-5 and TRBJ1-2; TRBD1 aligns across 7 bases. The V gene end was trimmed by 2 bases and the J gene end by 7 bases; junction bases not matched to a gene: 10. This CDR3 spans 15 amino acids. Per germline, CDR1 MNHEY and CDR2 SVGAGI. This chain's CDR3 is CASSYESDRRGGYTF. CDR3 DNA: TGTGCCAGCAGTTACGAGTCGGACAGGAGGGGTGGCTACACCTTC.

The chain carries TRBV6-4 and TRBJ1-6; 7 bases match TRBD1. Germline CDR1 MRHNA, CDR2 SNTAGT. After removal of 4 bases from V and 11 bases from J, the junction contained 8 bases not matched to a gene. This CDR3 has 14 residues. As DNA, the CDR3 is TGTGCCAGCAGTGCAAGTCAGGGGGTGCCACCCCTCCACTTT. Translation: CASSASQGVPPLHF.

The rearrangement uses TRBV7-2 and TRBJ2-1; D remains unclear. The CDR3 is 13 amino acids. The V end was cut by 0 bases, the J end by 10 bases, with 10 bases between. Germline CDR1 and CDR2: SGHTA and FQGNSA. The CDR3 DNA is TGTGCCAGCAGCTTAGCGGAACACAGAGAGCAGTTCTTC. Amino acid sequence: CASSLAEHREQFF.

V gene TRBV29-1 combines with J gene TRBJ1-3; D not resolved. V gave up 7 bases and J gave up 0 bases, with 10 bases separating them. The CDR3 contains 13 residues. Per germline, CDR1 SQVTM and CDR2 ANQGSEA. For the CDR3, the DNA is TGCAGCGGGACTCAGTACTCTGGAAACACCATATATTTT. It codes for CSGTQYSGNTIYF.

As DNA, the CDR3 is TGCGCCAGCAGCTTGGCGGCTAGCGGGGGTTACAATGAGCAGTTCTTC. This codes for CASSLAASGGYNEQFF. The genes are TRBV5-1 and TRBJ2-1, with 10 bases fitting TRBD2. The ends lost 0 bases at V and 4 bases at J; junction bases unmatched: 4. The CDR3 has 16 amino acids. The V gene's germline CDR1 is SGHRS and CDR2 YFSETQ.

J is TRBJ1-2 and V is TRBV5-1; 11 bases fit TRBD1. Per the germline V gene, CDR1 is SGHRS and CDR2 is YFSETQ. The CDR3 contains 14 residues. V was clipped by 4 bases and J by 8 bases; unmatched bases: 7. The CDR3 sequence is CASSGTGGVSGYTF. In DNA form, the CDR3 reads TGCGCCAGCAGCGGGACAGGGGGTGTTAGCGGCTACACCTTC.

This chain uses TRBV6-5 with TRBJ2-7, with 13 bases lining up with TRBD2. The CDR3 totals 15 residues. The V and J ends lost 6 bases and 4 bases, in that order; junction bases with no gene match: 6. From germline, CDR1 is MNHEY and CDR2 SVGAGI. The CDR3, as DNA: TGTGCCAGCAGCCGGACTAGCGGGAGTGGTTACGAGCAGTACTTC. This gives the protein CASSRTSGSGYEQYF.

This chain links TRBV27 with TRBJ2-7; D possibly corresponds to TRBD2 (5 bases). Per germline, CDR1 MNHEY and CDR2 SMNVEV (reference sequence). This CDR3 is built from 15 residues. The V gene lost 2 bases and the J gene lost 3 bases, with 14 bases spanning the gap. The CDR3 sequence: CASSLAAVGVYEQYF. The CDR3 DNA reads TGTGCCAGCAGTTTAGCAGCCGTCGGGGTCTACGAGCAGTACTTC.

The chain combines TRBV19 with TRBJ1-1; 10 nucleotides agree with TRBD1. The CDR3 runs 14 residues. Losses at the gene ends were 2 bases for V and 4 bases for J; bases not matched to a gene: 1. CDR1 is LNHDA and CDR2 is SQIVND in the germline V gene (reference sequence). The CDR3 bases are TGTGCCAGTAGTATACGGACAGGGGGCACTGAAGCTTTCTTT. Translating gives CASSIRTGGTEAFF.

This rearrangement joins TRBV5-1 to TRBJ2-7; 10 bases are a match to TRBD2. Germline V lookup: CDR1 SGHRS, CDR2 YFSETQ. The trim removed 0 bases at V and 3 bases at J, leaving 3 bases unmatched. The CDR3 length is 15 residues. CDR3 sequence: CASSLDLAGVYEQYF. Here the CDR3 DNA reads TGCGCCAGCAGCTTGGATCTAGCGGGGGTCTACGAGCAGTACTTC.

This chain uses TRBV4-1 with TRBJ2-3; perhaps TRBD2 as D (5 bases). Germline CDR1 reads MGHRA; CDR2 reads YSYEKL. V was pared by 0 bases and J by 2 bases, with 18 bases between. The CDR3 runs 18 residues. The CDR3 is CASSQEVVEGRSTDTQYF. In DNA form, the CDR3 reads TGCGCCAGCAGCCAAGAAGTGGTTGAGGGCCGGTCCACAGATACGCAGTATTTT.

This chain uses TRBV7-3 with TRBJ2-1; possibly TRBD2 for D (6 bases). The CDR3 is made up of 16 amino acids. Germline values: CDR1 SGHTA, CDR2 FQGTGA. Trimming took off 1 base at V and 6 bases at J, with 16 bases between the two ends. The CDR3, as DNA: TGTGCCAGCAGCTTAAATACTAGCTATGTCCCCAATGAGCAGTTCTTC. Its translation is CASSLNTSYVPNEQFF.

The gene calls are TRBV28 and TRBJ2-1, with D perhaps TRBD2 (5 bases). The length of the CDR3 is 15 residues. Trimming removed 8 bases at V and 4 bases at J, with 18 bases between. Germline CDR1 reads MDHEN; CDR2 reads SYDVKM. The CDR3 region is CASGVLALPYNEQFF. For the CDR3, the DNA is TGTGCCAGCGGGGTTCTAGCTCTGCCTTACAATGAGCAGTTCTTC. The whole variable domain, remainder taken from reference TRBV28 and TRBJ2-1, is DVKVTQSSRYLVKRTGEKVFLECVQDMDHENMFWYRQDPGLGLRLIYFSYDVKMKEKGDIPEGYSVSREKKERFSLILESASTNQTSMYLCASGVLALPYNEQFFGPGTRLTVL.

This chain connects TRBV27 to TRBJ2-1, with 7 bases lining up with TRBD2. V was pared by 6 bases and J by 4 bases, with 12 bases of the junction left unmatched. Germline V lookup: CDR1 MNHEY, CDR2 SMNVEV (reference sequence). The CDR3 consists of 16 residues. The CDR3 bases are TGTGCCAGCAGCCCCGGGGGACCCGGGGGGTACAATGAGCAGTTCTTC. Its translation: CASSPGGPGGYNEQFF.